The source of this T cell receptor beta chain is a study of response to subunit inactivated influenza vaccine. This CDR3 is 14 amino acids long. The ends were cut back, 4 bases at V and 6 bases at J, with 15 bases in the middle. Germline V gene lookup returns CDR1 SQVTM and CDR2 ANQGSEA. General study results and limits: That few new T cells are recruited by each seasonal influenza vaccination was the authors' suggestion.

Only a few counts were recorded for this clonotype. The antigen is unknown. TCRdb reanalysed the RT-PCR reads using MiXCR and keeps one entry per CDR3 protein. The sample records around 760,000 distinct CDR3 sequences, approximately 15% being singletons. Sequencing was performed on PBMCs from blood, taken approximately 15 days before vaccination. This chain connects TRBV29-1 to TRBJ2-2; D not certain. The sequence came from a man in his forties or fifties who received an inactivated influenza vaccine. The CDR3 region has the DNA TGCAGCGTTGTTACCGGGTCTTACCCCGGGGAGCTGTTTTTT. As protein: CSVVTGSYPGELFF.